A selection of T cell receptor beta chains follows, all from one sample in a study of persistence of HIV-infected CD4 T cells. Clones were read by immunoSEQ multiplex PCR, and TCRdb kept only the in-frame ones, dropping some. Of roughly 43,000 clones in the sample, approximately 88% were seen once. Their recognized antigens are unknown. Source: CD4+ T cells sorted from PBMCs after roughly 17-hour stimulation, taken from a patient who received antiretroviral therapy. The receptors come from an adult man with HIV who was CMV-seropositive. Each CDR3 is given with its conserved first and last residue. D genes are given only for firm matches. Expanded clones are given a class, and other clones once, few, many or no size at all.

abundance,d_gene,v_gene,j_gene,CDR3nt,CDR3aa
NA,TRBD1,TRBV2,TRBJ1-4,TGTGCCAGCAGTGGACAGGGTGGGCCTAATGAAAAACTGTTTTTT,CASSGQGGPNEKLFF
NA,TRBD2,TRBV5-4,TRBJ2-3,TGTGCCAGCGCCGGGACTAGTTCAGATACGCAGTATTTT,CASAGTSSDTQYF
once,TRBD1,TRBV18,TRBJ1-2,TGTGCCAGCTCACCGACAGGGGCGGTCGGCTACACCTTC,CASSPTGAVGYTF
NA,NA,TRBV6-2/TRBV6-3,TRBJ1-6,TGTGCCAGCAGTTACGGGAGGGGGTATTCACCCCTCCACTTT,CASSYGRGYSPLHF
NA,NA,TRBV5-8,TRBJ2-2,TGTGCCAGCAACCCACAGGGGAACACCGGGGAGCTGTTTTTT,CASNPQGNTGELFF
NA,TRBD1,TRBV19,TRBJ1-5,TGTGCCAGTAGTCCGCGACAGGGCCTCTTGACGCAGCCCCAGCATTTT,CASSPRQGLLTQPQHF
once,NA,TRBV6-5,TRBJ2-1,TGTGCCAGCAGTTCGTCAGGGCCTTACAATGAGCAGTTCTTC,CASSSSGPYNEQFF
NA,TRBD1,TRBV9,TRBJ1-3,TGTGCCAGCAGCGTACAGGGGGCATCTGGAAACACCATATATTTT,CASSVQGASGNTIYF
once,NA,TRBV24-1,TRBJ2-5,TGTGCCACCAGTGATTTGGGGGGGGAGACCCAGTACTTC,CATSDLGGETQYF
NA,NA,TRBV7-9,TRBJ1-4,TGTGCCAGCAGCTTAGTCGGAGGGGAGGAAAAACTGTTTTTT,CASSLVGGEEKLFF
NA,TRBD1,TRBV19,TRBJ1-5,TGTGCCAGTAGTCCCCCAGGGGGACGAGGGCAGCCCCAGCATTTT,CASSPPGGRGQPQHF
NA,NA,TRBV7-6,TRBJ2-7,TGTGCCAGCAGCTTCCGGGACACTTACTACGAGCAGTACTTC,CASSFRDTYYEQYF
once,TRBD1,TRBV28,TRBJ2-6,TGTGCCAGCAGTTCGACAGGGCTCTCTGGGGCCAACGTCCTGACTTTC,CASSSTGLSGANVLTF
NA,TRBD1,TRBV18,TRBJ2-7,TGTGCCAGCTCACCAGATGGACGGACAGGGGTATACGAGCAGTACTTC,CASSPDGRTGVYEQYF
NA,NA,TRBV28,TRBJ1-1,TGTGCCAGCAGTTTTCGGGGGTCGGGCAACACTGAAGCTTTCTTT,CASSFRGSGNTEAFF
NA,NA,TRBV18,TRBJ2-7,TGTGCCAGCTCACCAGGGCAGACCTACGAGCAGTACTTC,CASSPGQTYEQYF
few,NA,TRBV29-1,TRBJ1-2,TGCAGTTTTACTACAGGGACCGGGGGATATGGCTACACCTTC,CSFTTGTGGYGYTF
NA,NA,TRBV5-8,TRBJ2-6,TGTGCCAGCACCGCCTGGACAGCCATTGACTCTGGGGCCAACGTCCTGACTTTC,CASTAWTAIDSGANVLTF
once,TRBD1,TRBV6-6,TRBJ2-7,TGTGCCAGCAGTTACGAGGGACAGGGGGCCTACGAGCAGTACTTC,CASSYEGQGAYEQYF
NA,NA,TRBV2,TRBJ1-2,TGTGCCAGCAGCCCCATTATCGGTGGCTACACCTTC,CASSPIIGGYTF
once,TRBD1,TRBV29-1,TRBJ1-1,TGCAGCGTTACAAAGGGACAGGGTGGGGTAGTAGCTTTCTTT,CSVTKGQGGVVAFF
NA,NA,TRBV15,TRBJ1-4,TGTGCCACCAGCACACTAACTCAAGGAAAACTGTTTTTT,CATSTLTQGKLFF
NA,NA,TRBV27,TRBJ2-2,TGTGCCAGCAGTTCGATCGGGGCACAGGGCGGGGAGCTGTTTTTT,CASSSIGAQGGELFF
NA,NA,TRBV18,TRBJ1-6,TGTGCCAGCTCACCGGATGGGTTCTATAATTCACCCCTCCACTTT,CASSPDGFYNSPLHF
once,NA,TRBV2,TRBJ1-3,TGTGCCAGCTCACAGGGAGAGGGAAACACCATATATTTT,CASSQGEGNTIYF
NA,NA,TRBV14,TRBJ2-7,TGTGCCAGCAGCCAAATCGCAGGGATGTTCGACGAGCAGTACTTC,CASSQIAGMFDEQYF
NA,TRBD1,TRBV15,TRBJ1-1,TGTGCCACCAGCTCAAAGACAGGGGGTAACACTGAAGCTTTCTTT,CATSSKTGGNTEAFF
NA,NA,TRBV29-1,TRBJ2-7,TGCAGCGTGATGGGGACGGGGCGCTACGAGCAGTACTTC,CSVMGTGRYEQYF
NA,NA,TRBV4-1,TRBJ1-1,TGCGCCAGCAGCCAAGATCTTGGGGGGACACTAAGGAACACTGAAGCTTTCTTT,CASSQDLGGTLRNTEAFF
NA,NA,TRBV9,TRBJ1-3,TGTGCCAGCAGCCGATTGGGGGCAGGAACTAGTGGAAACACCATATATTTT,CASSRLGAGTSGNTIYF
NA,TRBD1,TRBV5-5,TRBJ2-2,TGTGCCAGCAGTCTCCAGGTGGCAGGGGGAAAGACCGGGGAGCTGTTTTTT,CASSLQVAGGKTGELFF
NA,TRBD2,TRBV28,TRBJ2-1,TGTGCCAGCAGTTTATATGGTGTACTAGCGGGGGCTAATGAGCAGTTCTTC,CASSLYGVLAGANEQFF
NA,NA,TRBV4-1,TRBJ1-5,TGCGCCAGCAGCCAAGATGGTAGGGGCAATCAGCCCCAGCATTTT,CASSQDGRGNQPQHF
once,NA,TRBV2,TRBJ1-4,TGTGCCAGCAGGGGGGCGGCCGTCCAGAATGAAAAACTGTTTTTT,CASRGAAVQNEKLFF
once,NA,TRBV5-1,TRBJ2-3,TGCGCCAGCAGCTTGGACGGTGGGGATACGCAGTATTTT,CASSLDGGDTQYF
NA,NA,TRBV15,TRBJ1-2,TGTGCCACCAGCACCCCGGACGGGCTCTATGGCTACACCTTC,CATSTPDGLYGYTF
NA,TRBD1,TRBV2,TRBJ2-4,TGTGCCAGCAGCGGCAGGGGGAACGCCAAAAACATTCAGTACTTC,CASSGRGNAKNIQYF
NA,NA,TRBV28,TRBJ1-2,TGTGCCAGCAGTTTAGAAACGAACTATGGCTACACCTTC,CASSLETNYGYTF
NA,NA,TRBV7-9,TRBJ1-3,TGTGCCAGCAATGCAAACGGGAACACCATATATTTT,CASNANGNTIYF
few,NA,TRBV27,TRBJ2-2,TGTGCCAGCAGTGGTAAAACGGGGGGCCCACGGAACACCGGGGAGCTGTTTTTT,CASSGKTGGPRNTGELFF
NA,NA,TRBV29-1,TRBJ1-1,TGCAGCGTTAGACAGGTGAACACTGAAGCTTTCTTT,CSVRQVNTEAFF
NA,NA,TRBV28,TRBJ2-6,TGTGCCAGCAGTTCACCGGTGGCCTGGGCCAACGTCCTGACTTTC,CASSSPVAWANVLTF
NA,NA,TRBV6-6,TRBJ1-2,TGTGCCAGCCTTCCCGGAGGGAGCTATGGCTACACCTTC,CASLPGGSYGYTF
NA,TRBD1,TRBV2,TRBJ1-4,TGTGCCAGCAGTTCAGGGGGGACTAATGAAAAACTGTTTTTT,CASSSGGTNEKLFF
NA,NA,TRBV24-1,TRBJ2-7,TGTGCCACCAGTGATTCCGGTCGGGGGAACGAGCAGTACTTC,CATSDSGRGNEQYF